This T cell receptor beta chain was observed in a study of glioma-infiltrating T cells. The CDR3 is 13 amino acids in total, end residues counted. Germline loops: CDR1 SGHAT, CDR2 FQNNGV. TCR alpha and beta CDR3 regions were amplified from RNA using iRepertoire nested multiplex PCR. MiXCR, applied by TCRdb to the multiplex PCR reads, yields one record per CDR3 protein. The sample records roughly 100,000 distinct CDR3 sequences, around 37% being singletons. About this clonotype itself: The CDR3 carries no conserved terminal phenylalanine or tryptophan, so it likely arises from a read error. Because the CDR3's place on the DNA is in doubt, the DNA is left out and the CDR3 is given as listed by TCRdb.

The chain recombines TRBV11-2 with TRBJ1-1; the DNA was not compared with TRBD1, the D call given in the table. This receptor was identified in a human donor with low-grade glioma or glioblastoma, undergoing nonglioma brain surgery, or in good health (not recorded which). The material sequenced was glioma tissue, nonneoplastic brain tissue, or PBMCs (not recorded which). The CDR3: CASRGQMNTEDFY.